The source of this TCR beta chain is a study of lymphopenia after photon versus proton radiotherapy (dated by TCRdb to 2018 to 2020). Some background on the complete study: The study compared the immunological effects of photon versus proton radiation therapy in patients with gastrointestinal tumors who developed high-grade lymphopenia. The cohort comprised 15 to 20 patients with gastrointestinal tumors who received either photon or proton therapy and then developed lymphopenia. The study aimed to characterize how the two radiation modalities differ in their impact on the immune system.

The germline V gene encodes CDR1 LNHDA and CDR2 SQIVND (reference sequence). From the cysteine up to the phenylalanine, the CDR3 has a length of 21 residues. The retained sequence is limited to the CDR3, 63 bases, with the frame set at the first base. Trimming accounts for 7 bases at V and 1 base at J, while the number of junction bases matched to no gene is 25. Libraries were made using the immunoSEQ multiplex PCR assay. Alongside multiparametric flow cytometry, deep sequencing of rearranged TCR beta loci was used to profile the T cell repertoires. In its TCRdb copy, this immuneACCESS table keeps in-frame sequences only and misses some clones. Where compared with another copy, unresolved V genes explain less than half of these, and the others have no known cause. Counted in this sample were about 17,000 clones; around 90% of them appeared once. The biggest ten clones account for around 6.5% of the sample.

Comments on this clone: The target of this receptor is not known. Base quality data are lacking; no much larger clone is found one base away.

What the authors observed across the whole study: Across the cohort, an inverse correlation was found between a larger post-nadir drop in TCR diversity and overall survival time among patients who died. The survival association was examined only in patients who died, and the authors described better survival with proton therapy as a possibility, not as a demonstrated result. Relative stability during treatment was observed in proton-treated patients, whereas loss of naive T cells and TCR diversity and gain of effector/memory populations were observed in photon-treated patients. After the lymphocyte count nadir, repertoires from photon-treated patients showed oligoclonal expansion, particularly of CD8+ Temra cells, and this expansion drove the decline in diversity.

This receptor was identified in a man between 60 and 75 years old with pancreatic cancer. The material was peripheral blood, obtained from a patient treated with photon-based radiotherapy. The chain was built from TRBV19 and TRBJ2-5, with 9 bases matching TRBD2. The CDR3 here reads CASTPSGLANSLGSGQETQYF. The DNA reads TGTGCCAGTACCCCGTCTGGACTAGCGAATTCCCTAGGATCGGGCCAAGAGACCCAGTACTTC.